A single sample gave rise to the 20 T cell receptor beta chains below, sequenced in a study of early T cells in non-severe SARS-CoV-2 infection. TCRdb ran MiXCR on the 5' RACE reads and lists one entry per CDR3 protein. The sample lists more than 60,000 distinct CDR3 sequences; more than 10% were seen once. The specimen comprised whole blood, sampled at baseline. The receptors were sampled from an adult who was a healthcare worker with PCR-confirmed SARS-CoV-2 infection or an uninfected control (not recorded which). The donor label of this sample is uncertain.

There are many counts of this clonotype. The J gene is TRBJ2-1, the V gene TRBV24-1; 13 bases map to TRBD2. CDR1 and CDR2 from the germline V gene are KGHDR and SFDVKD. The CDR3 loop spans 16 amino acids. After removal of 2 bases from V and 9 bases from J, the junction contained 6 bases not matched to a gene. CDR3: CATSDSGTSGDSEQFF. In DNA form, the CDR3 reads TGTGCCACCAGTGATTCCGGGACTAGCGGGGATAGTGAGCAGTTCTTC.

This clonotype was detected only a few times. The V call is TRBV20-1, the J call TRBJ2-3; tentatively, D is TRBD1 (5 bases). V was clipped by 1 base and J by 5 bases, with 25 bases between them. Per germline, CDR1 DFQATT and CDR2 SNEGSKA (reference sequence). There are 18 residues in the CDR3. The CDR3 DNA sequence: TGCAGTGCTAGAGGTGGATTGACAGTATCGGAGAATCGAGATACGCAGTATTTT. Translation gives CSARGGLTVSENRDTQYF.

J is TRBJ2-1 and V is TRBV7-8; no definite D call. The V and J ends lost 0 bases and 2 bases respectively, with 11 bases between them. This CDR3 contains 16 residues. Per germline, CDR1 SGHVS and CDR2 FQNEAQ. CDR3 in amino acids: CASSLAPGSPYNEQFF. In DNA, the CDR3 is TGTGCCAGCAGCTTAGCGCCAGGCTCGCCCTACAATGAGCAGTTCTTC.

Ten or more counts support this clonotype. The rearrangement uses TRBV19 and TRBJ1-4; no firm D call. The germline gives CDR1 LNHDA, CDR2 SQIVND (reference sequence). V was cut by 9 bases and J by 7 bases, with 15 bases left in between. This CDR3 is 13 amino acids long. This CDR3 reads CASTGSGGEKLFF. DNA of the CDR3: TGTGCCAGCACGGGATCAGGTGGTGAAAAACTGTTTTTT.

J is TRBJ1-1 and V is TRBV12-3 or TRBV12-4; 7 nucleotides line up with TRBD1. After removal of 7 bases from V and 5 bases from J, the junction contained 13 bases not matched to a gene. This CDR3 has 15 amino acids. The CDR3 reads CASTDTQGVRTEAFF. As DNA, the CDR3 is TGTGCCAGCACCGACACCCAGGGGGTGAGAACTGAAGCTTTCTTT.

This clonotype was recorded at least ten times. V gene TRBV14 combines with J gene TRBJ1-2; D ambiguous. The length of the CDR3 is 12 residues. Germline assignment: CDR1 SGHDN and CDR2 FVKESK. V was shortened by 5 bases and J by 2 bases, with 6 bases between the two germline ends. This CDR3 is CASSFDNYGYTF. Written as DNA, the CDR3 is TGTGCCAGCAGCTTCGACAACTATGGCTACACCTTC.

This clonotype showed up just a few times. The CDR3 DNA reads as TGCGCCAGCAGCTCCGTGGGGGACACGTACAATGAGCAGTTCTTC. Translation gives CASSSVGDTYNEQFF. V gene TRBV5-1 combines with J gene TRBJ2-1; tentatively, D is TRBD1 (6 bases). CDR3 length: 15 residues. Germline V gene lookup returns CDR1 SGHRS and CDR2 YFSETQ. With 3 bases removed from V and 4 bases from J, the gap between germline ends came to 14 bases.

The chain links TRBV5-1 to TRBJ2-5; TRBD2 agrees at 11 bases. The CDR3 is 14 amino acids. Germline V gene data show CDR1 as SGHRS and CDR2 as YFSETQ. J lost 5 bases, V lost 0 bases, and 0 bases had no gene match. The CDR3 DNA is TGCGCCAGCAGCTTGGGACTAGCGGGGGAGACCCAGTACTTC. Protein sequence: CASSLGLAGETQYF. The variable domain in full, completed from reference TRBV5-1 and TRBJ2-5, reads KAGVTQTPRYLIKTRGQQVTLSCSPISGHRSVSWYQQTPGQGLQFLFEYFSETQRNKGNFPGRFSGRQFSNSRSEMNVSTLELGDSALYLCASSLGLAGETQYFGPGTRLLVL.

This chain links TRBV4-1 with TRBJ1-4; unclear D gene. The CDR3 runs to 16 residues. The germline CDR1 and CDR2 sequences are MGHRA and YSYEKL. V shed 0 bases and J shed 4 bases, with 12 bases lying between them. CDR3 coding DNA: TGCGCCAGCAGCCAAGAACTAGGGAGAAATAATGAAAAACTGTTTTTT. Residues: CASSQELGRNNEKLFF.

The CDR3 DNA sequence: TGCGCCAGCAGCCGAGCCGGGACTAGCGGGGGAACGAACACCGGGGAGCTGTTTTTT. It specifies CASSRAGTSGGTNTGELFF. The rearrangement links TRBV4-1 to TRBJ2-2, with 14 bases aligning to TRBD2. V gave up 4 bases and J gave up 0 bases; unmatched junction bases: 7. This CDR3 comprises 19 residues. Germline V gene sequence: CDR1 MGHRA, CDR2 YSYEKL.

A few counts support this clonotype. The rearrangement uses TRBV19 and TRBJ1-5; D gene uncertain. V dropped 10 bases and J dropped 1 base, with 17 bases sitting between them. The CDR3 extends over 15 amino acids. In germline, CDR1 is LNHDA, CDR2 SQIVND (reference sequence). In nucleotides, the CDR3 is TGTGCCATTGGCCCTGGGGATACCAGCAATCAGCCCCAGCATTTT. It yields the protein CAIGPGDTSNQPQHF.

This clonotype has just a few counts. V and J are TRBV12-3 or TRBV12-4 and TRBJ2-3, with 8 bases that match TRBD1. The CDR3 is 15 amino acids. The trim removed 6 bases at V and 7 bases at J, leaving 12 bases unmatched. The chain's CDR3 is CASRTTGTGAYTQYF. Here the CDR3 DNA reads TGTGCCAGCAGAACTACGGGGACAGGAGCCTATACGCAGTATTTT.

This clonotype was seen a handful of times. The V and J genes are TRBV6-1 and TRBJ2-2; D ambiguous. Germline V CDR1 and CDR2: MNHNS, SASEGT. The length of the CDR3 is 12 residues. V gave up 6 bases and J gave up 7 bases, with 9 bases separating them. The DNA of the CDR3 is TGTGCCAGCAGGAGAAGCCGCGGGGAGCTGTTTTTT. Encoded protein: CASRRSRGELFF.

This chain connects TRBV5-1 to TRBJ2-3, with TRBD2 matching 9 bases. The CDR3 has 13 residues. Germline V gene sequence: CDR1 SGHRS, CDR2 YFSETQ. J gave up 5 bases and V 4 bases, and 2 bases lay outside the gene matches. DNA of the CDR3: TGCGCCAGCAGCCCAGCGGGGGGAGATACGCAGTATTTT. Amino acid sequence: CASSPAGGDTQYF.

This clonotype was observed many times. This chain uses TRBV3-1 with TRBJ1-1; weak D call: TRBD1 (5 bases). The CDR3 spans 12 residues. V lost 5 bases, J lost 7 bases, and 11 bases lay in between. Germline CDR1 reads LGHDT; CDR2 reads YNNKEL (reference sequence). Here the CDR3 DNA reads TGTGCCAGCAGCTCGGGACGGTTTGAAGCTTTCTTT. Amino acid sequence: CASSSGRFEAFF.

The J gene is TRBJ2-7, the V gene TRBV12-3 or TRBV12-4, with 11 bases aligning to TRBD1. Trimming took 1 base from V and 2 from J; bases not matched to a gene: 1. The CDR3 is 15 amino acids. The CDR3 loop is CASSLGTGGTYEQYV. As DNA, the CDR3 is TGTGCCAGCAGTTTAGGGACAGGGGGCACCTACGAGCAGTACGTC.

This clonotype was seen a handful of times. The chain couples TRBV18 to TRBJ1-1, with D possibly TRBD1 on 6 matching bases. The length of the CDR3 is 18 residues. CDR1 KGHSH and CDR2 LQKENI come from the germline V gene. Deletions cut 0 bases from V and 3 bases from J, with 20 bases between. The chain's CDR3 is CASSPPRSGGQKDTEAFF. The CDR3 DNA reads TGTGCCAGCTCACCACCGAGGTCTGGGGGGCAAAAGGACACTGAAGCTTTCTTT. The full variable domain, in which reference TRBV18 and TRBJ1-1 provide the parts outside the CDR3, is NAGVMQNPRHLVRRRGQEARLRCSPMKGHSHVYWYRQLPEEGLKFMVYLQKENIIDESGMPKERFSAEFPKEGPSILRIQQVVRGDSAAYFCASSPPRSGGQKDTEAFFGQGTRLTVV.

The chain employs TRBV29-1 and TRBJ1-5, with D possibly matching TRBD1 (5 bases). V shed 5 bases and J shed 2 bases, with 13 bases lying between them. This CDR3 contains 14 residues. Germline V CDR1 and CDR2: SQVTM, ANQGSEA. The CDR3 loop reads CSVQLTRGNQPQHF. The CDR3 nucleotides read TGCAGCGTTCAGTTAACCAGGGGCAATCAGCCCCAGCATTTT.

The rearrangement links TRBV6-5 to TRBJ2-1, with TRBD2 identical over 11 bases. The CDR3 consists of 16 residues. V lost 6 bases, J lost 0 bases, and 4 bases stayed unmatched. The V gene's germline CDR1 is MNHEY and CDR2 SVGAGI. The CDR3 region has the DNA TGTGCCAGCAGCAAGACTAGCGGGGTCTCCTACAATGAGCAGTTCTTC. Its translation is CASSKTSGVSYNEQFF.

The genes are TRBV2 and TRBJ2-7, with a weak D call TRBD1 (6 bases). CDR3 length: 13 amino acids. In germline, CDR1 is SNHLY, CDR2 FYNNEI. The CDR3 nucleotides are TGTGTCAGCAGCTGGACAGAATCCTACGAGCAGTACGTC. It specifies CVSSWTESYEQYV.